This T cell receptor beta chain was sequenced in a study of regulatory T cells in long-lasting Graves disease (dated by TCRdb to the early 2020s). General notes on the study: Persistent Graves' disease meant more than 5 years of antithyroid drug treatment with TSH receptor autoantibodies that stayed positive. Patients with persistent Graves' disease were compared with patients with newly diagnosed Graves' disease using TCR sequencing and RNA sequencing of peripheral blood. The study was conducted in China and was registered as a clinical trial. TCR sequencing covered around 13 persistent and roughly 20 newly diagnosed Graves' disease patients, around 33 samples in total. Antithyroid drugs had been taken for roughly 10 years on average by persistent Graves' disease patients in the clinical cohort.

The library was built by means of multiplex PCR. Sequencing relied on an Illumina HiSeq 4000. iRepertoire HTBI primers and Arm-PCR amplification of CDR3 regions were used to construct TCR beta libraries. Gel purification was performed on PCR products prior to sequencing. For the original study's pipeline: Gene usage analysis of CDR3 amino acid clonotypes used the approximately 62 TRBV and 14 to 15 TRBJ segments found across samples. Filtered high-quality paired reads were merged into contigs using COPE and FqMerger. BLAST was used to align contigs to the IMGT TRBV, TRBD and TRBJ reference genes, and CDR3 was defined following IMGT. Clonotypes above 0.1% frequency were classified as highly expanded clones. Shannon entropy served as the measure of repertoire diversity, while the Gini coefficient captured V-J evenness. Public clonotypes were defined as clonotypes shared by more than one individual. The public reads were quality trimmed at Q25 with fastp and then assembled into clones with MiXCR by TCRdb, keeping productive beta chains. Every CDR3 protein is listed once, alongside the most common genes and DNA of its rows. None of the V and J calls come from the authors' own analysis; TCRdb made them. Across this sample there are over 650,000 distinct CDR3 sequences, with around 30% seen only once. Of the sample, 35% to 55% falls within the top ten clones.

With respect to this clonotype: The antigen this receptor binds is unknown. Per-base qualities were not stored, and no clone one base away is much larger.

The time point label here, explained by the study, means: persistent/refractory GD, antithyroid drugs over 5 years with positive TRAb. RNA was extracted from PBMCs in TRIzol for both TCR sequencing and RNA sequencing. Graves' disease was diagnosed according to American Thyroid Association guidelines. Recruitment of patients was carried out at an endocrinology department in Xi'an, China. Each patient gave 7.5 to 10 milliliters of peripheral blood, collected in an EDTA anticoagulant tube. Ficoll Paque Plus density gradient separation was used to isolate PBMCs, and no further T cell sorting was done. An Agilent 2100 Bioanalyzer and agarose gel were used to check RNA quality, while a NanoDrop 2000 measured RNA concentration. General findings and caveats noted by the study authors: Only the TCR beta chain was sequenced and analyzed. More public clonotypes were shared among persistent patients (fewer than 3,000) than among newly diagnosed patients (approximately 930). The study examined only peripheral blood because the primary lesion, thyroid tissue, could not be accessed. The authors noted that the small sample size was a limitation that may lower accuracy. Compared with newly diagnosed patients, patients with persistent Graves' disease had lower TCR Shannon entropy and fewer highly expanded clones, which suggests clonal expansion.

Sequencing was performed on peripheral blood mononuclear cells (PBMCs), taken when the disease was refractory, from a patient treated with antithyroid drugs. The clonotype was recovered from a female donor with Graves disease.

The CDR3 region has the sequence CASSLVSSRAVKNIQYF. The sequenced DNA is TGCGCCAGCAGCTTGGTTTCGTCGCGTGCGGTCAAAAACATTCAGTACTTC. The chain couples TRBV5-1 to TRBJ2-4, with the D segment identity uncertain. The CDR1 and CDR2 encoded by the germline V gene are SGHRS and YFSETQ. Cut back by 0 bases and 3 bases, the V and J ends lie 16 bases apart. Measured from the cysteine to the phenylalanine, the CDR3 is 17 residues long. The kept DNA is CDR3 alone, 51 bases in frame from the first base. The CDR3 plus the reference TRBV5-1 and TRBJ2-4 genes for the other parts give the full variable domain: KAGVTQTPRYLIKTRGQQVTLSCSPISGHRSVSWYQQTPGQGLQFLFEYFSETQRNKGNFPGRFSGRQFSNSRSEMNVSTLELGDSALYLCASSLVSSRAVKNIQYFGAGTRLSVL.